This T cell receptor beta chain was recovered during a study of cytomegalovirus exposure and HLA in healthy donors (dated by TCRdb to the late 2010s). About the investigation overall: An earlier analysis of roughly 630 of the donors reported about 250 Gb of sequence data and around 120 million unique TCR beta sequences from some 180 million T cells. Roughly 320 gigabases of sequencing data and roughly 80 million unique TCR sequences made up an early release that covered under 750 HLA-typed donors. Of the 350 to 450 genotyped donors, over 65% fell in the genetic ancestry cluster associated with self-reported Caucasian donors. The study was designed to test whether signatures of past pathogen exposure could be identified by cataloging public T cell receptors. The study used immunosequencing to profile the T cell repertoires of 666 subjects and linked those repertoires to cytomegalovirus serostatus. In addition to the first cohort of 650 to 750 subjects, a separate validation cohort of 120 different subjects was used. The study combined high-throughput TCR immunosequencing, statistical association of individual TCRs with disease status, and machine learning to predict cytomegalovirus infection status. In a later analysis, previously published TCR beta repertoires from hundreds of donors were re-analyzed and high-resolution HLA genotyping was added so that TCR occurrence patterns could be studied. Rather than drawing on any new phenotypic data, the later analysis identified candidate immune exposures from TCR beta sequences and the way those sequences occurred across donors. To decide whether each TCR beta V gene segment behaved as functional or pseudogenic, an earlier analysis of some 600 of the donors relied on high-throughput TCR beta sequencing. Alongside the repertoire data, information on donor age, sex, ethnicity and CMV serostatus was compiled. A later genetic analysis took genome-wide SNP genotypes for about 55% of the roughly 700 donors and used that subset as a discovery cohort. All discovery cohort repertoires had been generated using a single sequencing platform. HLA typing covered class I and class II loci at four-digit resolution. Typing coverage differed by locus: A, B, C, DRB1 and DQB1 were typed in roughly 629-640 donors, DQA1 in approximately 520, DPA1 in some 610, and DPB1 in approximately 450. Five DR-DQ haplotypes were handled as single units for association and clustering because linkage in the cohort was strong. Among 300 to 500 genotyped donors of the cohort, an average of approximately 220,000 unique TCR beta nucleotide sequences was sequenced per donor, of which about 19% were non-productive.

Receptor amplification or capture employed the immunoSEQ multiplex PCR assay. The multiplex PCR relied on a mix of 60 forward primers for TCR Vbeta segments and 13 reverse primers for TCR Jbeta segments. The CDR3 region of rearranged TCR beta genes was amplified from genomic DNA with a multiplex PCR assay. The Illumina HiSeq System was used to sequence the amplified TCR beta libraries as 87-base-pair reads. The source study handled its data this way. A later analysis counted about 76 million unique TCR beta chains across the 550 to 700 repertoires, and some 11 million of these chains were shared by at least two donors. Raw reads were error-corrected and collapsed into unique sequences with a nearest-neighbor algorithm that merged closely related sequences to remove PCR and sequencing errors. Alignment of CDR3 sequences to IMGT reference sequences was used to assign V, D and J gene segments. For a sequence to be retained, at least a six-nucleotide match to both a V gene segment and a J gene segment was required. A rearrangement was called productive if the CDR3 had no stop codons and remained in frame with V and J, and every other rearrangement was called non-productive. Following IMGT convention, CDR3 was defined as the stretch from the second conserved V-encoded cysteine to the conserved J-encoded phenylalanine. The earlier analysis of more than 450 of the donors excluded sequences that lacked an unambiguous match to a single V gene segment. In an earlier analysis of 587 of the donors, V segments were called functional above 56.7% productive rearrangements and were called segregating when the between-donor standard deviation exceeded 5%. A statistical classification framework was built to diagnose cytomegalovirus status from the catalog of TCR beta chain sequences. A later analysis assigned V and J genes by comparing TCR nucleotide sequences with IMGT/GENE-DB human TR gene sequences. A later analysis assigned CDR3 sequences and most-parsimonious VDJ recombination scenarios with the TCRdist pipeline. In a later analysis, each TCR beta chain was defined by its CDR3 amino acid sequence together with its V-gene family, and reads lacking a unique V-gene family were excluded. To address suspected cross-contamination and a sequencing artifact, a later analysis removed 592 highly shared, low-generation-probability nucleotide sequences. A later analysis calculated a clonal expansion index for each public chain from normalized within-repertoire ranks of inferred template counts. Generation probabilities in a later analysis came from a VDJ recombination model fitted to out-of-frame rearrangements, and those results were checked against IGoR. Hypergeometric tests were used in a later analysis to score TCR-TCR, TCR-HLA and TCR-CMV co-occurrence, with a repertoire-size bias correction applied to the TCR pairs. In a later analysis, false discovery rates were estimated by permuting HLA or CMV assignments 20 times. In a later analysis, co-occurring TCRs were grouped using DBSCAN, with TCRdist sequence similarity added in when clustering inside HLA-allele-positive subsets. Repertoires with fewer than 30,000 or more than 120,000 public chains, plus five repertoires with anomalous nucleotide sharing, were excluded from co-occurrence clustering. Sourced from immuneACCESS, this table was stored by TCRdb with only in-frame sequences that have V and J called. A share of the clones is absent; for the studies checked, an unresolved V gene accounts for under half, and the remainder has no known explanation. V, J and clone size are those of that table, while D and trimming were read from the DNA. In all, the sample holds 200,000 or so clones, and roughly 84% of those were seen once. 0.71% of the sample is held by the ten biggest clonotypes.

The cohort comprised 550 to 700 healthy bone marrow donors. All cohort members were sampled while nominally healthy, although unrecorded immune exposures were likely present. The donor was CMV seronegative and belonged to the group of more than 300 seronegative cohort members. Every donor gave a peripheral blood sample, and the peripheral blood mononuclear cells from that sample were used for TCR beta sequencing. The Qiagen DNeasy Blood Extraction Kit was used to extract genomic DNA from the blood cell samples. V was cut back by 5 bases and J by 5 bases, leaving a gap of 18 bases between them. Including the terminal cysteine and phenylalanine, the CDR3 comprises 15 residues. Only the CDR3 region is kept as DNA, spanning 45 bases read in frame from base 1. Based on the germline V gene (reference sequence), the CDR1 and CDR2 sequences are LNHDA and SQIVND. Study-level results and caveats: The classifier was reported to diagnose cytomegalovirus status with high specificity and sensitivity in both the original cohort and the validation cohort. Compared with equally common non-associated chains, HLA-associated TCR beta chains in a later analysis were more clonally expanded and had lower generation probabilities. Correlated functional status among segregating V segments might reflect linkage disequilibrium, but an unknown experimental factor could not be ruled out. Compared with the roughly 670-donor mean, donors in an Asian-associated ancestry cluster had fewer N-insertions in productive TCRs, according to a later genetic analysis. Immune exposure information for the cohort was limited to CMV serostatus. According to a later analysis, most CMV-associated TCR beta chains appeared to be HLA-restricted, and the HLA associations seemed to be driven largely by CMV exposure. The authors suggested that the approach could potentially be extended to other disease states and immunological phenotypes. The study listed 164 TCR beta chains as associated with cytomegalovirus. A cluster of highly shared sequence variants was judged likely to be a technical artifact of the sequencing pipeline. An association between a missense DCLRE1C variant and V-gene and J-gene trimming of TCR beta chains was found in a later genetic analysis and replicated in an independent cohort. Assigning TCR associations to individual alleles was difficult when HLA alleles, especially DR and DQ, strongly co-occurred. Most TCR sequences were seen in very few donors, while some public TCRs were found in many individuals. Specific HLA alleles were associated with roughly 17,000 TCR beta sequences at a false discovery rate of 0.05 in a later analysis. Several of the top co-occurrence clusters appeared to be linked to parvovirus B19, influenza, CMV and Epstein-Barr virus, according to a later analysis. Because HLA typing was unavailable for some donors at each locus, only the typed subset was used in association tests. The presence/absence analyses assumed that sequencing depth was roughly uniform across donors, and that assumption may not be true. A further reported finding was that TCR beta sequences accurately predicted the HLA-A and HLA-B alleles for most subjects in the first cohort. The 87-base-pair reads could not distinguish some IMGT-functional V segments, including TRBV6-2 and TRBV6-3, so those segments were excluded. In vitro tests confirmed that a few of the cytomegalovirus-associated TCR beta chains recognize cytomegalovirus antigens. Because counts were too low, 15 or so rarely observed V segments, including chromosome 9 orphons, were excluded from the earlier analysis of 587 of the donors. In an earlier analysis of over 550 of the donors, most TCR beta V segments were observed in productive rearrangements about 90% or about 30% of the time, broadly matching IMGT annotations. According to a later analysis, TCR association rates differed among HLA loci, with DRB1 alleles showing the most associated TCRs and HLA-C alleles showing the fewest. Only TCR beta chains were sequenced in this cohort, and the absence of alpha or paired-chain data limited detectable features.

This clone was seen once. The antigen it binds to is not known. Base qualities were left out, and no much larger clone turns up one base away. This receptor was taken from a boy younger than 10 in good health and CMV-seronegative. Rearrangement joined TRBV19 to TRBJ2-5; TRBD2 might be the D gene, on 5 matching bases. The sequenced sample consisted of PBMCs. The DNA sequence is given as TGTGCCAGTAGTTCGAGGACTCATGTTGGGGAGACCCAGTACTTC. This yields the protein CASSSRTHVGETQYF.